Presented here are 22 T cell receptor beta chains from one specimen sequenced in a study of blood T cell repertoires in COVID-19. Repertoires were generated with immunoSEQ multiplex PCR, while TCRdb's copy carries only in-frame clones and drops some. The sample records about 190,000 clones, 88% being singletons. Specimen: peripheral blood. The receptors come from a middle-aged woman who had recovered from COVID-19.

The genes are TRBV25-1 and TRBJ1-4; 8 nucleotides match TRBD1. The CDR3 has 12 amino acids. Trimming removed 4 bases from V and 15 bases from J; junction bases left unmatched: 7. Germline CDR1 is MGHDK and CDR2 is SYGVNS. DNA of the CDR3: TGTGCCAGCAGTGCCGACAGGGGTATAATGTTTTTT. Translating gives CASSADRGIMFF.

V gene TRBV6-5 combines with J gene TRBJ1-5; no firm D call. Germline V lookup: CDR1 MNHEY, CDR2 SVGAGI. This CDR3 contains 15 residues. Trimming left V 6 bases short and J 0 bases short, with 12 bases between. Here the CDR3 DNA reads TGTGCCAGCAGCCCGACGGAGGTTAGCAATCAGCCCCAGCATTTT. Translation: CASSPTEVSNQPQHF.

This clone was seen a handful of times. This CDR3 is CAGDRGDRSGNTIYF. The CDR3 coding sequence is TGCGCCGGGGACAGGGGGGATAGGTCTGGAAACACCATATATTTT. The chain couples TRBV23-1 to TRBJ1-3, with TRBD1 identical over 11 bases. TRBV23-1 has ORF status, its function being uncertain. J lost 1 base, V lost 11 bases, and 7 bases had no gene match. This CDR3 is built from 15 residues.

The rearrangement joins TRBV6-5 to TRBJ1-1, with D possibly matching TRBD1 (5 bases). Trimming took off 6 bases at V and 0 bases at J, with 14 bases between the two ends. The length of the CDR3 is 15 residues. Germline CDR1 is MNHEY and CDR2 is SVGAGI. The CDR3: CASRSQGDMNTEAFF. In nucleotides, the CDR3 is TGTGCCAGCAGGAGTCAGGGCGACATGAACACTGAAGCTTTCTTT.

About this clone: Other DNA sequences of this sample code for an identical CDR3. CDR3 protein: CASSSGQGTGELFF. The DNA for the CDR3 is TGTGCCAGCAGTTCCGGACAGGGGACCGGGGAGCTGTTTTTT. The chain combines TRBV28 with TRBJ2-2; 9 bases are a match to TRBD1. The CDR3 is 14 amino acids. Germline trimming cut 4 bases from V and 5 bases from J; bases unmatched to any gene: 2. Germline assignment: CDR1 MDHEN and CDR2 SYDVKM. Full variable domain (outside the CDR3, taken from reference TRBV28 and TRBJ2-2): DVKVTQSSRYLVKRTGEKVFLECVQDMDHENMFWYRQDPGLGLRLIYFSYDVKMKEKGDIPEGYSVSREKKERFSLILESASTNQTSMYLCASSSGQGTGELFFGEGSRLTVL.

CDR3 bases: TGTGCCAGCAGTTCAGGAGCGGTCTATGGCTACACCTTC. Residues: CASSSGAVYGYTF. The rearrangement links TRBV28 to TRBJ1-2, with D unclear. The V and J ends lost 4 bases and 4 bases respectively, with 10 bases between them. Germline CDR1 is MDHEN and CDR2 is SYDVKM. This CDR3 contains 13 residues.

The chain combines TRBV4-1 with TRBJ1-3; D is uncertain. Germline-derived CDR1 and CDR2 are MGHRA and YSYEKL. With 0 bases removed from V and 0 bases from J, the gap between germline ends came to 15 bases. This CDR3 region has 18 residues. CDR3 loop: CASSQDPGSLDSGNTIYF. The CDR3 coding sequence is TGCGCCAGCAGCCAAGACCCGGGGTCCCTAGACTCTGGAAACACCATATATTTT.

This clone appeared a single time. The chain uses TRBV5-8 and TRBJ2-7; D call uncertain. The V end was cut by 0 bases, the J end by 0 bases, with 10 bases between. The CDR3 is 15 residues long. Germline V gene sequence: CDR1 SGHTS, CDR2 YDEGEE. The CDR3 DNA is TGTGCCAGCAGCTTGGGTGGAGCAATCTCCTACGAGCAGTACTTC. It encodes CASSLGGAISYEQYF.

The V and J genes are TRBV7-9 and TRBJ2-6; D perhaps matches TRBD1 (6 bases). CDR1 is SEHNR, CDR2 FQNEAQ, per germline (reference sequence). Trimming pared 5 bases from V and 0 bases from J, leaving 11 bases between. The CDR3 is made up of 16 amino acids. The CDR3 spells CASSVRGGSGANVLTF. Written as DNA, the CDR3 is TGTGCCAGCAGCGTTCGAGGGGGCTCTGGGGCCAACGTCCTGACTTTC.

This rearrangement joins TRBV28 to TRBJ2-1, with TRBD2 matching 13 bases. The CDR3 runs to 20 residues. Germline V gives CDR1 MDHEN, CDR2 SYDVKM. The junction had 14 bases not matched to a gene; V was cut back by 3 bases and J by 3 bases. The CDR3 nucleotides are TGTGCCAGCAGTTTGGTTAAGGGGACTAGCGGGAACGGTGTCTACAATGAGCAGTTCTTC. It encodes CASSLVKGTSGNGVYNEQFF.

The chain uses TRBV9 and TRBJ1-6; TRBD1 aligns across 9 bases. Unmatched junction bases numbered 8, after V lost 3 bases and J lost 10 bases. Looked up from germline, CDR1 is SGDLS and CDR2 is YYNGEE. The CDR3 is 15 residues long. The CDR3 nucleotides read TGTGCCAGCAGCGCTGTACAGGGGGCGGAATCACCCCTCCACTTT. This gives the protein CASSAVQGAESPLHF. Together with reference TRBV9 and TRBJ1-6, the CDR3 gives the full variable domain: DSGVTQTPKHLITATGQRVTLRCSPRSGDLSVYWYQQSLDQGLQFLIQYYNGEERAKGNILERFSAQQFPDLHSELNLSSLELGDSALYFCASSAVQGAESPLHFGNGTRLTVT.

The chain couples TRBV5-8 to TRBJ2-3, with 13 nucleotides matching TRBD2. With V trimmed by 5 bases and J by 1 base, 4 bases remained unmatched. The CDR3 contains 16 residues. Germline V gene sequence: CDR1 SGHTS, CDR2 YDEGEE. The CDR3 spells CASRPGLAGGTDTQYF. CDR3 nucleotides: TGTGCCAGCAGACCCGGACTAGCGGGAGGCACAGATACGCAGTATTTT.

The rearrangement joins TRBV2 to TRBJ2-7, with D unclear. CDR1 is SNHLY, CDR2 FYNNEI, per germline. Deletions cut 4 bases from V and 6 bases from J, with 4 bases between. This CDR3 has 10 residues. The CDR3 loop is CASSALEQYF. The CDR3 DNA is TGTGCCAGCAGTGCCCTCGAGCAGTACTTC. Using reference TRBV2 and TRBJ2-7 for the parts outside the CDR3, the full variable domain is EPEVTQTPSHQVTQMGQEVILRCVPISNHLYFYWYRQILGQKVEFLVSFYNNEISEKSEIFDDQFSVERPDGSNFTLKIRSTKLEDSAMYFCASSALEQYFGPGTRLTVT.

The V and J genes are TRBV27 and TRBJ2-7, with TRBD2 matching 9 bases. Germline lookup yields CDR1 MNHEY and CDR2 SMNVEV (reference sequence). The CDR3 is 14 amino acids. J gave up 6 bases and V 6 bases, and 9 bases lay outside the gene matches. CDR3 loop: CASRIAGDLGEQYF. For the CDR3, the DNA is TGTGCCAGCAGAATAGCGGGGGACCTGGGCGAGCAGTACTTC.

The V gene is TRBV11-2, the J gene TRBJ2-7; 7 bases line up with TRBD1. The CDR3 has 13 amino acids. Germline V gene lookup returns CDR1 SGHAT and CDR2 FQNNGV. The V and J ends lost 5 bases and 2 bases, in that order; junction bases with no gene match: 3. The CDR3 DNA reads TGTGCCAGCAGCCTGGGGACAGCCTACGAGCAGTACTTC. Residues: CASSLGTAYEQYF.

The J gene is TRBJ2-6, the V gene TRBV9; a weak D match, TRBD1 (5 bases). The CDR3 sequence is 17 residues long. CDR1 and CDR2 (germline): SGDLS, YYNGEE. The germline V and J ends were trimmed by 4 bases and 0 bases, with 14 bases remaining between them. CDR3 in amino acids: CASSPGLTGSGANVLTF. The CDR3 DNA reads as TGTGCCAGCAGCCCTGGGCTCACAGGCTCTGGGGCCAACGTCCTGACTTTC. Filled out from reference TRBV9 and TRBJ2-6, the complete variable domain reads DSGVTQTPKHLITATGQRVTLRCSPRSGDLSVYWYQQSLDQGLQFLIQYYNGEERAKGNILERFSAQQFPDLHSELNLSSLELGDSALYFCASSPGLTGSGANVLTFGAGSRLTVL.

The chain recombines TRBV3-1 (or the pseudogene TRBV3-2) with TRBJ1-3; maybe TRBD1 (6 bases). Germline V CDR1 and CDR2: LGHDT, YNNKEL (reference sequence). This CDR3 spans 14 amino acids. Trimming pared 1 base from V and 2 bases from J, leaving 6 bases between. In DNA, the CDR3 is TGTGCCAGCAGCCAAGGGACAGCTGGAAACACCATATATTTT. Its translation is CASSQGTAGNTIYF.

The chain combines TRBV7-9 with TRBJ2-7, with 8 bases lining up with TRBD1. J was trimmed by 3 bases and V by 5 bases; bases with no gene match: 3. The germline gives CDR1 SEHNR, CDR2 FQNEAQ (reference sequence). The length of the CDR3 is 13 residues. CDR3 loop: CASSRQGFYEQYF. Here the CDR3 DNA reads TGTGCCAGCAGCCGACAGGGGTTCTACGAGCAGTACTTC.

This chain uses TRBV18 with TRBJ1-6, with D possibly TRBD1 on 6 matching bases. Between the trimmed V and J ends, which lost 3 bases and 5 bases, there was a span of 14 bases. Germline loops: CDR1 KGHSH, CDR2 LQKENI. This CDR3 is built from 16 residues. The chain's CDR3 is CASSPFTGTNNSPLHF. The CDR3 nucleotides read TGTGCCAGCTCACCCTTCACCGGGACAAATAATTCACCCCTCCACTTT.

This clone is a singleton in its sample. Written as DNA, the CDR3 is TGTGCCAGCAGGAAGGAAAGACAGGGGGGATGGCCCCAGCATTTT. It is translated as CASRKERQGGWPQHF. This chain connects TRBV4-2 to TRBJ1-5, with 9 bases that match TRBD1. CDR3 length: 15 residues. The J segment lost 9 bases and the V segment lost 6 bases, leaving 12 bases of the junction unmatched. Germline loops: CDR1 LGHNA, CDR2 YNFKEQ.

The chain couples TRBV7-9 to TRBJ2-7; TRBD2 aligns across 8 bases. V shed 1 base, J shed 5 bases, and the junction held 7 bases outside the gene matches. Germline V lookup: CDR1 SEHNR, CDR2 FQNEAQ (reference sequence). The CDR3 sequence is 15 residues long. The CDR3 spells CASSLGSPGGDEQYF. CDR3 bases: TGTGCCAGCAGCTTAGGGAGCCCCGGGGGGGACGAGCAGTACTTC.

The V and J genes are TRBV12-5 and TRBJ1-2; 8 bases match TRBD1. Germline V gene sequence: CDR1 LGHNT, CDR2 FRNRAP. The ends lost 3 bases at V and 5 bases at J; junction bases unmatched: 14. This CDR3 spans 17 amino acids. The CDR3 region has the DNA TGTGCTAGTGGTTTCGGTCAGGGGGCTGATTTTGATTATGGCTACACCTTC. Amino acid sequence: CASGFGQGADFDYGYTF.